This T cell receptor (beta chain) stems from a study of T-cell memory formation after mild COVID-19. Study outcomes and limitations: Whereas later expanders leaned CD4+, clones contracting day 15 to 85 showed a balanced CD4/CD8 makeup.

This CDR3 is 14 amino acids long. Per the germline V gene, CDR1 is SGHVS and CDR2 is FQNEAQ. Deletions cut 0 bases from V and 1 base from J, with 6 bases between. After 5'RACE with constant-segment primers, TCR alpha and TCR beta cDNA libraries carrying sample barcodes and UMIs were obtained. TCRdb itself ran the 5' RACE reads through MiXCR, one entry per CDR3 protein. The data contain just over 300,000 distinct CDR3 sequences, less than 20% of them seen just once; the ten biggest clones take up 20% to 25%. About this clonotype itself: The antigen is undetermined.

Material: PBMCs or a T cell subset sorted from them (not recorded which). This clonotype originated in a man aged 18-30 years who had mild COVID-19 (a few samples of this study predate the infection). Cell type and time point are not known. J is TRBJ2-5 and V is TRBV7-8; D gene ambiguous. This chain's CDR3 is CASSLAPSQETQYF. The CDR3 DNA reads as TGTGCCAGCAGCTTAGCTCCTAGCCAAGAGACCCAGTACTTC. The full variable domain, its missing parts supplied by reference TRBV7-8 and TRBJ2-5, is GAGVSQSPRYKVAKRGQDVALRCDPISGHVSLFWYQQALGQGPEFLTYFQNEAQLDKSGLPSDRFFAERPEGSVSTLKIQRTQQEDSAVYLCASSLAPSQETQYFGPGTRLLVL.